A selection of T cell receptor beta chains follows, all from one sample in a study of OX40 agonist ivuxolimab in advanced cancers. TCRdb's copy holds only in-frame clones and misses some; the assay was immunoSEQ multiplex PCR. The sample has more than 40,000 clones; about 90% are singletons. Sequenced here: CD4+ or CD8+ T cells sorted from blood, sampled in a trial of the OX40 agonist ivuxolimab. Receptor source: an adult with an advanced solid tumor such as melanoma, head and neck, liver or kidney cancer. CDR3s include the opening cysteine and the closing phenylalanine or tryptophan. D genes are given only for firm matches. Rows give clone size only sometimes, using once, few, many, or a class for an expanded clone.

abundance	d_gene	v_gene	len	j_gene	CDR3aa	CDR3nt
once	NA	TRBV7-9	16	TRBJ1-2	CASSTRTAWRGYGYTF	TGTGCCAGCAGCACGCGGACAGCATGGAGAGGCTATGGCTACACCTTC
NA	NA	TRBV6-1	12	TRBJ1-1	CASRLENTEAFF	TGTGCCAGCAGACTGGAGAACACTGAAGCTTTCTTT
few	NA	TRBV21-1	16	TRBJ2-1	CASSKRICRDRNEQFF	TGTGCCAGCAGCAAACGTATCTGCCGGGACAGGAATGAGCAGTTCTTC
NA	NA	TRBV4-1	17	TRBJ1-4	CASSQDGTERANEKLFF	TGCGCCAGCAGCCAAGATGGGACGGAACGGGCTAATGAAAAACTGTTTTTT
NA	NA	TRBV2	13	TRBJ1-5	CASSGQPNQPQHF	TGTGCCAGCAGTGGACAGCCCAATCAGCCCCAGCATTTT
NA	TRBD1	TRBV4-2	14	TRBJ1-3	CASSPRDRLNTIYF	TGTGCCAGCAGCCCTCGGGACAGATTAAACACCATATATTTT
once	NA	TRBV18	13	TRBJ1-1	CASSPGGAPEAFF	TGTGCCAGCTCACCGGGGGGGGCCCCTGAAGCTTTCTTT
NA	NA	TRBV27	13	TRBJ1-2	CASSLKGYGGYTF	TGTGCCAGCAGTTTAAAGGGGTATGGTGGCTACACCTTC
NA	TRBD1	TRBV5-4	14	TRBJ2-5	CASSFRTGQETQYF	TGTGCCAGCAGCTTTAGGACAGGGCAAGAGACCCAGTACTTC
NA	NA	TRBV29-1	11	TRBJ1-1	CSVEESAEAFF	TGCAGCGTTGAAGAGAGCGCTGAAGCTTTCTTT
NA	NA	TRBV15	16	TRBJ2-2	CATSPHGGEDTGELFF	TGTGCCACCAGTCCCCATGGTGGGGAGGACACCGGGGAGCTGTTTTTT
NA	NA	TRBV9	18	TRBJ2-2	CASSLLGTRGENTGELFF	TGTGCCAGCAGCCTCCTCGGGACACGGGGAGAGAACACCGGGGAGCTGTTTTTT
NA	NA	TRBV7-2	15	TRBJ1-1	CASSLLGGLNTEAFF	TGTGCCAGCAGCTTATTGGGGGGTCTGAACACTGAAGCTTTCTTT
few	TRBD2	TRBV27	18	TRBJ2-2	CASTTRYASGLNTGELFF	TGTGCCAGCACCACCCGGTATGCTAGCGGGCTAAACACCGGGGAGCTGTTTTTT
NA	NA	TRBV2	12	TRBJ2-4	CASAASVNIQYF	TGTGCCAGCGCCGCTAGCGTAAACATTCAATACTTC
NA	NA	TRBV27	14	TRBJ1-4	CASSLEATNEKLFF	TGTGCCAGCAGCTTAGAAGCAACTAATGAAAAACTGTTTTTT
NA	NA	TRBV5-1	14	TRBJ1-2	CASSPGTTVLGYTF	TGCGCCAGCAGCCCGGGGACCACGGTATTAGGCTACACCTTC
few	TRBD1	TRBV18	14	TRBJ1-1	CASSPPGGNTEAFF	TGTGCCAGCTCACCACCAGGGGGCAACACTGAAGCTTTCTTT
NA	TRBD1	TRBV28	14	TRBJ1-2	CASSFHRGRYGYTF	TGTGCCAGCAGTTTCCACAGGGGCCGTTATGGCTACACCTTC
NA	TRBD2	TRBV5-1	16	TRBJ2-7	CASSLDRLAGSYEQYF	TGCGCCAGCAGCTTGGATCGACTAGCGGGATCCTACGAGCAGTACTTC
few	NA	TRBV19	16	TRBJ1-5	CASSIDFAGRGQPQHF	TGTGCCAGTAGTATAGATTTCGCAGGGCGTGGACAGCCCCAGCATTTT
few	TRBD1	TRBV20-1	11	TRBJ1-2	CSAPDRAGYTF	TGCAGTGCCCCGGACAGGGCTGGCTACACCTTC
NA	NA	TRBV29-1	13	TRBJ2-3	CSGCATTTDTQYF	TGCAGCGGATGTGCCACTACCACAGATACGCAGTATTTT
once	NA	TRBV5-1	14	TRBJ2-2	CASSLASVTGELFF	TGCGCCAGCAGCTTAGCTAGTGTAACAGGGGAGCTGTTTTTT
once	TRBD1	TRBV7-3	14	TRBJ1-2	CASSETGTHYGYTF	TGTGCCAGCAGCGAGACAGGGACCCACTATGGCTACACCTTC
NA	NA	TRBV6-5	13	TRBJ2-7	CASREHYSYEQYF	TGTGCCAGCCGGGAACACTACTCCTACGAGCAGTACTTC
NA	NA	TRBV2	13	TRBJ2-7	CASQSGSSYEQYF	TGTGCCAGCCAGAGCGGGTCTTCCTACGAGCAGTACTTC
NA	NA	TRBV6-1	14	TRBJ1-4	CASSEGLGWEKLFF	TGTGCCAGCAGTGAAGGGTTAGGGTGGGAAAAACTGTTTTTT
NA	NA	TRBV14	13	TRBJ2-4	CASSQAGKNIQYF	TGTGCCAGCAGCCAAGCGGGCAAAAACATTCAGTACTTC
NA	NA	TRBV4-1	11	TRBJ2-7	CASSNYYEQYF	TGCGCCAGCAGCAATTACTACGAGCAGTACTTC
NA	NA	TRBV29-1	15	TRBJ2-5	CSTLAPGQSQETQYF	TGCAGCACTTTGGCCCCCGGACAGTCACAAGAGACCCAGTACTTC
once	TRBD2	TRBV6-5	15	TRBJ2-3	CASSYNGGRADTQYF	TGTGCCAGCAGTTACAATGGCGGGAGGGCAGATACGCAGTATTTT
NA	NA	TRBV6-5	15	TRBJ2-7	CASGALYGRVQKQYF	TGTGCCAGCGGAGCCCTTTACGGACGGGTCCAGAAGCAGTACTTC
once	TRBD2	TRBV10-3	17	TRBJ2-2	CAISDPTSGRGGGELFF	TGTGCCATCAGTGACCCGACTAGCGGGAGGGGCGGCGGGGAGCTGTTTTTT
NA	TRBD2	TRBV5-1	14	TRBJ2-1	CASSPGTSGNEQFF	TGCGCCAGCAGCCCTGGGACTAGCGGGAATGAGCAGTTCTTC
NA	TRBD2	TRBV19	17	TRBJ2-1	CASKKGGGTSDNNEQFF	TGTGCCAGTAAAAAGGGGGGAGGGACTAGCGACAACAATGAGCAGTTCTTC
NA	TRBD1	TRBV27	14	TRBJ2-7	CASSRTGSSYEQYF	TGTGCCAGCAGCCGGACAGGGAGCTCCTACGAGCAGTACTTC